This T cell receptor beta chain was found in a study of blood T cell repertoires in COVID-19. V was trimmed by 2 bases and J by 4 bases, leaving 8 bases between them. The CDR3 has 13 residues. Per the germline V gene, CDR1 is MDHEN and CDR2 is SYDVKM. Method: immunoSEQ multiplex PCR; TCRdb's copy keeps in-frame clones and lacks some. The sample records a few hundred thousand clones, roughly 80% being singletons. The sequenced sample was peripheral blood. This TCR came from a human donor in a cohort sampled during active COVID-19. The J gene is TRBJ1-1, the V gene TRBV28, with D possibly being TRBD1 (5 bases). Here the CDR3 reads CASSLSRATEAFF. In DNA form, the CDR3 reads TGTGCCAGCAGTTTAAGCAGGGCCACTGAAGCTTTCTTT.